The rows below give T cell receptor beta chains drawn from one sample of a study of T cells after yellow fever vaccination. In TCRdb, the 5' RACE reads were re-called with MiXCR into one record per CDR3 protein. The sample records some 240,000 distinct CDR3 sequences, about 5.2% being singletons. The sample in question was CD4+ T cells sorted from PBMCs, obtained on the day of the yellow fever booster vaccination. The origin of the receptors is a man between 18 and 35 years old who received the YFV17D yellow fever vaccine. CDR3s include the opening cysteine and the closing phenylalanine or tryptophan. The D gene is left open where the match is weak. Clone size is shown for a subset of rows, as once, few, many or a class of expanded clone.

>TRBJ2-2|NA|TRBV28|NA
CASRSGSGELFF
TGTGCCAGCCGCTCCGGGTCCGGGGAGCTGTTTTTT
>TRBJ2-1|many|TRBV20-1|NA
CSALGTSQVHEQFF
TGCAGCGCACTAGGCACTAGCCAGGTCCATGAGCAGTTCTTC
>TRBJ2-3|NA|TRBV5-4|NA
CASSLGKGRSTDTQYF
TGTGCCAGCAGCTTGGGGAAAGGCCGTAGCACAGATACGCAGTATTTT
>TRBJ2-1|few|TRBV20-1|NA
CSAGYLTDNEQFF
TGCAGTGCTGGATACCTCACGGACAATGAGCAGTTCTTC
>TRBJ2-3|many|TRBV5-6|NA
CASSLVDTQYF
TGTGCCAGCAGCTTGGTAGATACGCAGTATTTT
>TRBJ2-5|many|TRBV7-2|TRBD1
CASSVDRVEETQYF
TGTGCCAGCAGCGTGGACAGGGTGGAAGAGACCCAGTACTTC
>TRBJ2-3|few|TRBV6-1|NA
CASSEVSAGLVGGTDTQYF
TGTGCCAGCAGTGAAGTGTCCGCTGGACTCGTCGGGGGCACAGATACGCAGTATTTT
>TRBJ2-1|many|TRBV5-1|NA
CASSLEVLTANEQFF
TGCGCCAGCAGCTTGGAGGTATTGACGGCCAATGAGCAGTTCTTC
>TRBJ2-1|many|TRBV10-3|NA
CAISGQLYNEQFF
TGTGCCATCAGTGGACAGCTTTACAATGAGCAGTTCTTC
>TRBJ1-1|NA|TRBV6-5|NA
CASRGEGWAEAFF
TGTGCCAGCAGGGGGGAGGGGTGGGCTGAAGCTTTCTTT
>TRBJ1-1|NA|TRBV15|NA
CATSRDGEAFF
TGTGCCACCAGCAGAGATGGTGAAGCTTTCTTT
>TRBJ2-1|few|TRBV7-6|NA
CASSLAQRGRVGNEQFF
TGTGCCAGCAGCTTAGCTCAACGGGGGAGAGTAGGGAATGAGCAGTTCTTC
>TRBJ1-2|NA|TRBV7-2|NA
CASTLQGSFSNYGYTF
TGTGCCAGCACCTTACAGGGCAGTTTCTCTAACTATGGCTACACCTTC
>TRBJ1-1|few|TRBV11-1|NA
CASSWRGERVEAFF
TGTGCCAGCAGCTGGAGGGGCGAACGGGTTGAAGCTTTCTTT
>TRBJ2-3|few|TRBV24-1|NA
CATSDFEGDTQYF
TGTGCCACCAGTGATTTTGAGGGAGATACGCAGTATTTT
>TRBJ1-2|few|TRBV7-9|NA
CASTLGVVPGNYGYTF
TGTGCCAGCACCCTCGGTGTGGTACCAGGGAATTATGGCTACACCTTC
>TRBJ1-5|many|TRBV5-1|NA
CASSVGTGYGQPQHF
TGCGCCAGCAGCGTCGGAACAGGGTATGGACAGCCCCAGCATTTT
>TRBJ1-5|few|TRBV20-1|NA
CSARDYRLLGNQPQHF
TGCAGTGCTAGAGATTATAGGTTATTGGGCAATCAGCCCCAGCATTTT
>TRBJ1-1|few|TRBV12-3/TRBV12-4|TRBD1
CASRQGWNTEAFF
TGTGCCAGTAGACAGGGGTGGAACACTGAAGCTTTCTTT
>TRBJ2-3|few|TRBV11-2|NA
CASSLSKGNADTQYF
TGTGCCAGCAGCTTGTCCAAGGGAAACGCAGATACGCAGTATTTT
>TRBJ2-5|few|TRBV10-3|NA
CAISGRGGEDQETQYF
TGTGCCATCAGTGGGAGGGGGGGAGAGGACCAAGAGACCCAGTACTTC
>TRBJ1-1|many|TRBV28|NA
CATSDTMNTEAFF
TGTGCCACCTCTGATACAATGAACACTGAAGCTTTCTTT
>TRBJ2-5|NA|TRBV7-7|TRBD1
CASSKTGEETQYF
TGTGCCAGCAGCAAAACAGGGGAAGAGACCCAGTACTTC
>TRBJ2-3|few|TRBV7-2|TRBD2
CASSLWGGYSTDTQYF
TGTGCCAGCAGCTTGTGGGGGGGGTATAGCACAGATACGCAGTATTTT
>TRBJ2-1|many|TRBV4-3|TRBD2
CASSQEGLAGDNEQFF
TGCGCCAGCAGCCAAGAAGGGCTAGCGGGGGATAATGAGCAGTTCTTC
>TRBJ2-2|many|TRBV10-3|TRBD2
CAISETSGDGGELFF
TGTGCCATCAGCGAAACTAGCGGTGATGGCGGGGAGCTGTTTTTT
>TRBJ1-2|few|TRBV9|NA
CASTPTAGAFYGYTF
TGTGCCAGCACCCCTACGGCAGGGGCTTTCTATGGCTACACCTTC
>TRBJ2-2|NA|TRBV12-3/TRBV12-4|NA
CASSLGTFPNPTGELFF
TGTGCCAGCAGTTTAGGTACTTTCCCCAATCCTACCGGGGAGCTGTTTTTT
>TRBJ2-4|NA|TRBV20-1|NA
CSASAGPGWHAKNIQYF
TGCAGTGCTAGTGCCGGGCCCGGGTGGCACGCCAAAAACATTCAGTACTTC
>TRBJ2-5|few|TRBV5-1|TRBD2
CASSLDPGGSGQETQYF
TGCGCCAGCAGCTTGGACCCGGGGGGATCTGGGCAAGAGACCCAGTACTTC
>TRBJ1-6|few|TRBV20-1|NA
CSARDSPPGYNSPLHF
TGCAGTGCTAGAGATTCCCCCCCGGGGTATAATTCACCCCTCCACTTT
>TRBJ1-5|few|TRBV5-1|NA
CASSLESSNQPQHF
TGCGCCAGCAGCTTGGAGAGCAGCAATCAGCCCCAGCATTTT
>TRBJ1-1|few|TRBV20-1|NA
CSARDRSSVGTFF
TGCAGTGCTAGAGATAGGAGTAGTGTGGGGACTTTCTTT
>TRBJ1-1|few|TRBV27|NA
CASSLIGQNTEAFF
TGTGCCAGCAGTTTGATAGGGCAGAACACTGAAGCTTTCTTT
>TRBJ2-3|few|TRBV29-1|NA
CSYGQRTDTQYF
TGCAGCTATGGACAACGCACAGATACGCAGTATTTT
>TRBJ1-2|few|TRBV6-5|TRBD1
CASSYVPGQGNYGYTF
TGTGCCAGCAGTTACGTCCCGGGACAGGGGAACTATGGCTACACCTTC
>TRBJ2-5|NA|TRBV18|NA
CASSLGRQTQYF
TGTGCCAGCTCACTTGGGAGGCAGACCCAGTACTTC
>TRBJ1-1|NA|TRBV28|TRBD1
CASSSTGAGNTEAFF
TGTGCCAGCAGTTCCACAGGGGCCGGGAACACTGAAGCTTTCTTT
>TRBJ2-3|few|TRBV5-1|NA
CASSFGWAEITDTQYF
TGCGCCAGCAGCTTTGGTTGGGCGGAGATCACAGATACGCAGTATTTT
>TRBJ2-2|few|TRBV5-1|NA
CASSLLVANTGELFF
TGCGCCAGCAGCTTGTTAGTCGCGAACACCGGGGAGCTGTTTTTT
>TRBJ2-2|many|TRBV4-3|NA
CASSQHFRAPNTGELFF
TGCGCCAGCAGCCAGCATTTCAGGGCGCCGAACACCGGGGAGCTGTTTTTT
>TRBJ1-1|NA|TRBV7-2|NA
CASSLGSVGYNTEAFF
TGTGCCAGCAGCCTCGGATCGGTAGGGTATAACACTGAAGCTTTCTTT
>TRBJ2-1|few|TRBV16|NA
CASSQSRVNEQFF
TGTGCCAGCAGCCAATCGCGGGTGAATGAGCAGTTCTTC
>TRBJ2-7|NA|TRBV6-5|NA
CASSYTGGFYEQYF
TGTGCCAGCAGTTACACGGGGGGCTTCTACGAGCAGTACTTC
>TRBJ2-3|many|TRBV7-9|TRBD2
CASSPLADATDTQYF
TGTGCCAGCAGCCCTCTAGCGGACGCCACAGATACGCAGTATTTT
>TRBJ1-6|NA|TRBV9|NA
CASSVEQGLSPLHF
TGTGCCAGCAGCGTAGAACAGGGTCTTTCACCCCTCCACTTT
>TRBJ2-2|few|TRBV11-3|NA
CASSLGEWAGELFF
TGTGCCAGCAGCTTAGGGGAATGGGCCGGGGAGCTGTTTTTT
>TRBJ2-1|NA|TRBV7-9|NA
CASSLRGISYNEQFF
TGTGCCAGCAGCTTAAGAGGGATCTCCTACAATGAGCAGTTCTTC
>TRBJ2-5|NA|TRBV5-1|NA
CASRPRQPQETQYF
TGCGCCAGCAGACCTAGACAGCCCCAAGAGACCCAGTACTTC
>TRBJ1-2|few|TRBV12-3/TRBV12-4|TRBD1
CASSPEGALHGYTF
TGTGCCAGCAGTCCAGAGGGGGCCCTCCATGGCTACACCTTC